The 21 T cell receptor beta chains listed next were all sequenced from one sample in a study of early T cells in non-severe SARS-CoV-2 infection. TCRdb recomputed calls from the 5' RACE reads with MiXCR, one row per CDR3 protein. Of 30,000 to 35,000 distinct CDR3 sequences listed, 6.6% are singletons. Sequenced input: whole blood. The origin of the receptors is an adult who was a healthcare worker with PCR-confirmed SARS-CoV-2 infection or an uninfected control (not recorded which).

This clonotype was seen more than once but under ten times. The V call is TRBV25-1, the J call TRBJ2-7; 8 bases are a match to TRBD2. Unmatched junction bases numbered 16, after V lost 10 bases and J lost 5 bases. Germline V gene lookup returns CDR1 MGHDK and CDR2 SYGVNS. The CDR3 covers 15 residues. The CDR3 spells CATSGQAGVLDEQYF. The DNA for the CDR3 is TGTGCCACCTCGGGCCAAGCGGGAGTTTTGGACGAGCAGTACTTC.

This clonotype was seen many times. V gene TRBV5-1 combines with J gene TRBJ2-3, with 8 bases matching TRBD2. The CDR3 is 12 amino acids. V lost 3 bases to trimming and J lost 9 bases; unmatched junction nucleotides: 3. Germline V gene lookup returns CDR1 SGHRS and CDR2 YFSETQ. CDR3 sequence reads: CASSYSGDTQYF. In DNA, the CDR3 is TGCGCCAGCAGCTATAGCGGGGACACGCAGTATTTT.

Many counts were recorded for this clonotype. The V call is TRBV6-5, the J call TRBJ2-1, with D possibly matching TRBD1 (6 bases). V shed 7 bases and J shed 0 bases, with 13 bases lying between them. Germline CDR1 reads MNHEY; CDR2 reads SVGAGI. The CDR3 is 15 residues long. CDR3 residues: CASNPTGLSYNEQFF. For the CDR3, the DNA is TGTGCCAGCAATCCTACAGGGCTCTCCTACAATGAGCAGTTCTTC.

This clonotype was recorded at least ten times. This chain uses TRBV27 with TRBJ2-3; D remains ambiguous. The CDR3 runs to 13 residues. CDR1 is MNHEY and CDR2 is SMNVEV in the germline V gene (reference sequence). With 5 bases removed from V and 7 bases from J, the gap between germline ends came to 13 bases. CDR3 amino acids: CASSLGSPHTQYF. Written as DNA, the CDR3 is TGTGCCAGCAGTCTAGGGTCTCCGCATACGCAGTATTTT.

The table lists this clonotype with many counts. The chain combines TRBV6-1 with TRBJ2-3, with 7 nucleotides matching TRBD1. V shed 9 bases and J 6 bases; nucleotides not matched to a gene: 12. Looked up from germline, CDR1 is MNHNS and CDR2 is SASEGT. The CDR3 runs 14 residues. The CDR3 nucleotides read TGTGCCAGTACCCGGGACAGTGAGTACGATACGCAGTATTTT. It is translated as CASTRDSEYDTQYF.

The table lists this clonotype with many counts. The rearrangement joins TRBV12-3 or TRBV12-4 to TRBJ2-3, with a tentative D call TRBD2 (6 bases). The CDR3 totals 14 residues. The V end lost 6 bases, the J end lost 0 bases, and 10 bases lay between the germline ends. Written as DNA, the CDR3 is TGTGCCAGCAGCCTGGGACTGAGCACAGATACGCAGTATTTT. Translating gives CASSLGLSTDTQYF.

This clonotype appeared many times. The rearrangement joins TRBV24-1 to TRBJ2-1, with 9 bases aligning to TRBD1. After removal of 3 bases from V and 2 bases from J, the junction contained 7 bases not matched to a gene. Looked up from germline, CDR1 is KGHDR and CDR2 is SFDVKD. This CDR3 comprises 17 residues. This CDR3 reads CATSDVPGQGTYNEQFF. The CDR3 coding sequence is TGTGCCACCAGTGATGTCCCGGGACAGGGAACCTACAATGAGCAGTTCTTC.

In its sample, this clonotype is medium-sized. V and J are TRBV29-1 and TRBJ2-7, with unresolved D. The CDR3 runs 14 residues. CDR1 and CDR2 from the germline V gene are SQVTM and ANQGSEA. The germline V and J ends were trimmed by 4 bases and 4 bases, with 17 bases remaining between them. The CDR3 loop reads CSVGGSVERYEQYF. The CDR3 bases are TGCAGCGTTGGTGGCTCGGTGGAGCGTTACGAGCAGTACTTC.

In its sample, this clonotype was seen many times. The chain recombines TRBV18 with TRBJ1-5; possible D gene TRBD1, 5 bases. Trimming stripped 6 bases from V and 3 bases from J, with 15 bases between. Germline V gene lookup returns CDR1 KGHSH and CDR2 LQKENI. The length of the CDR3 is 15 residues. In DNA form, the CDR3 reads TGTGCCAGCTCGAACCTCGGGGCTTACAATCAGCCCCAGCATTTT. Its translation is CASSNLGAYNQPQHF.

This clonotype was found many times. The chain employs TRBV29-1 and TRBJ2-1; D gene unclear. The CDR3 has 11 residues. From germline, CDR1 is SQVTM and CDR2 ANQGSEA. With 5 bases removed from V and 5 bases from J, the gap between germline ends came to 7 bases. The CDR3 DNA reads TGCAGCGTTAATCCCAACAATGAGCAGTTCTTC. Translating gives CSVNPNNEQFF.

There are a few counts of this clonotype. The CDR3 region is CASSLVLGLGADTQYF. DNA of the CDR3: TGTGCCAGCAGCTTAGTTCTAGGACTGGGGGCAGATACGCAGTATTTT. The rearrangement links TRBV7-2 to TRBJ2-3; possibly TRBD1 or TRBD2 for D (5 bases each). This CDR3 has 16 residues. Between the trimmed V and J ends, which lost 1 base and 4 bases, there was a span of 15 bases. Germline-derived CDR1 and CDR2 are SGHTA and FQGNSA. The full variable domain, with the rest looked up from reference TRBV7-2 and TRBJ2-3, is GAGVSQSPSNKVTEKGKDVELRCDPISGHTALYWYRQSLGQGLEFLIYFQGNSAPDKSGLPSDRFSAERTGGSVSTLTIQRTQQEDSAVYLCASSLVLGLGADTQYFGPGTRLTVL.

This clonotype was detected ten times or more. This chain connects TRBV12-3 or TRBV12-4 to TRBJ2-3, with a possible D match to TRBD1 (6 bases). Trimming removed 3 bases from V and 3 bases from J, with 13 bases in between. The CDR3 sequence is 15 residues long. This CDR3 is CASSFGNRATDTQYF. For the CDR3, the DNA is TGTGCCAGCAGTTTTGGTAACAGGGCGACAGATACGCAGTATTTT.

The genes are TRBV6-2 or TRBV6-3 and TRBJ1-1; D is possibly TRBD1 (6 bases). V was cut by 7 bases and J by 0 bases, with 15 bases left in between. The CDR3 has 15 residues. Per the germline V gene, CDR1 is MNHEY and CDR2 is SVGEGT. CDR3 in amino acids: CASMEQGRMNTEAFF. CDR3 bases: TGTGCCAGCATGGAACAGGGAAGGATGAACACTGAAGCTTTCTTT.

The chain combines TRBV23-1 with TRBJ2-3; 7 nucleotides line up with TRBD1. TRBV23-1 is marked as an open reading frame, function uncertain. Germline trimming cut 4 bases from V and 2 bases from J; bases unmatched to any gene: 21. This CDR3 contains 20 residues. The CDR3 sequence: CASSLKDEKDRVPLTDTQYF. CDR3 coding DNA: TGCGCCAGCAGTCTAAAGGACGAAAAAGACAGGGTCCCGCTCACAGATACGCAGTATTTT.

This rearrangement joins TRBV5-4 to TRBJ2-7; D is unresolved. The germline V and J ends were trimmed by 6 bases and 0 bases, with 13 bases remaining between them. The CDR3 consists of 14 residues. Germline values: CDR1 SGHNT, CDR2 YYREEE (reference sequence). CDR3: CASTSPASSYEQYF. The CDR3 nucleotides read TGTGCCAGCACATCCCCAGCGAGCTCCTACGAGCAGTACTTC.

This clonotype has a count of ten or more. This chain uses TRBV18 with TRBJ2-2; TRBD1 matches 10 bases. The CDR3 consists of 15 residues. The V gene's germline CDR1 is KGHSH and CDR2 LQKENI. With V trimmed by 5 bases and J by 3 bases, 3 bases remained unmatched. The chain's CDR3 is CASSTTGGHTGELFF. The CDR3 DNA reads as TGTGCCAGCTCAACGACAGGGGGCCACACCGGGGAGCTGTTTTTT.

There are a few counts of this clonotype. The chain recombines TRBV5-4 with TRBJ2-1; TRBD2 agrees at 8 bases. Germline CDR1 and CDR2: SGHNT and YYREEE (reference sequence). This CDR3 is built from 15 residues. Trimming took 4 bases from V and 5 from J; bases not matched to a gene: 8. DNA of the CDR3: TGTGCCAGCAGCCGCGCCGGGACTAGGGACAATGAGCAGTTCTTC. Its translation is CASSRAGTRDNEQFF.

The chain has TRBV27 and TRBJ2-7; TRBD2 matches 9 bases. This CDR3 has 13 residues. J gave up 4 bases and V 6 bases, and 4 bases lay outside the gene matches. Germline CDR1 MNHEY, CDR2 SMNVEV (reference sequence). In nucleotides, the CDR3 is TGTGCCAGCAGGCGGGAGGGCGGGTACGAGCAGTACTTC. As protein: CASRREGGYEQYF.

In this sample, this clonotype turned up many times. The chain joins TRBV5-4 to TRBJ1-2; a weak D match, TRBD1 (6 bases). CDR3 length: 14 amino acids. Trimming removed 3 bases from V and 1 base from J, with 10 bases in between. Germline V gene sequence: CDR1 SGHNT, CDR2 YYREEE (reference sequence). The CDR3 nucleotides read TGTGCCAGCAGCTCGAGGACAGTTAACTATGGCTACACCTTC. Protein product: CASSSRTVNYGYTF.

The chain links TRBV5-1 to TRBJ2-3, with 12 bases that match TRBD2. Germline V gives CDR1 SGHRS, CDR2 YFSETQ. The CDR3 spans 18 residues. V was clipped by 3 bases and J by 6 bases; unmatched bases: 14. The CDR3 spells CASSSAPSTSGRTDTQYF. In DNA form, the CDR3 reads TGCGCCAGCAGCTCCGCCCCCTCGACTAGCGGGAGAACGGATACGCAGTATTTT.

Within the sample, this clonotype is medium-sized (0.01 to 0.1%). J is TRBJ1-1 and V is TRBV6-6; D gene unclear. This CDR3 is built from 13 residues. CDR1 is MNHNY and CDR2 is SVGAGI in the germline V gene (reference sequence). Trimming removed 5 bases at V and 8 bases at J, with 15 bases between. CDR3 DNA sequence: TGTGCCAGCAGTCCTCTTTGGCAGTTGGAAGCTTTCTTT. Amino acids: CASSPLWQLEAFF.